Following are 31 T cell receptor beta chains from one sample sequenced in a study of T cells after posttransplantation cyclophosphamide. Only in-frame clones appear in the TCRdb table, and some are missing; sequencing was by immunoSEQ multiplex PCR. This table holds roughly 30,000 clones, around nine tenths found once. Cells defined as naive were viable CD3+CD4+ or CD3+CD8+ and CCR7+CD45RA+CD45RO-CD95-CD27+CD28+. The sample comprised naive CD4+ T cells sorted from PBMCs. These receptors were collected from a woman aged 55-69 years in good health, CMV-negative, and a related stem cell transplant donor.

CDR3 region: CASSPGQGRETQYF. CDR3 sequence (DNA): TGTGCCAGCAGCCCAGGACAGGGGCGAGAGACCCAGTACTTC. V is TRBV7-2 and J is TRBJ2-5; 9 bases fit TRBD1. Trimming at V came to 5 bases and at J to 4 bases, leaving 5 bases not matched to a gene. This CDR3 has 14 amino acids. Germline V gives CDR1 SGHTA, CDR2 FQGNSA.

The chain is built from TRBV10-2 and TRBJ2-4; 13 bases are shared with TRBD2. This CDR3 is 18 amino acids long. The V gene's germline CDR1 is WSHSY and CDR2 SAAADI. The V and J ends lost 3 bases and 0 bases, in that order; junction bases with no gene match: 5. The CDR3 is CASSEGLAGVLAKNIQYF. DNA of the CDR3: TGCGCCAGCAGTGAAGGACTAGCGGGGGTTCTAGCCAAAAACATTCAGTACTTC.

In nucleotides, the CDR3 is TGTGCCACCCTCGGGACTAGCGGGCCCCACACTAGCACAGATACGCAGTATTTT. This codes for CATLGTSGPHTSTDTQYF. V is TRBV15 and J is TRBJ2-3; 12 bases map to TRBD2. J was trimmed by 0 bases and V by 8 bases; bases with no gene match: 12. There are 18 residues in the CDR3. Germline V CDR1 and CDR2: LNHNV, YYDKDF (reference sequence).

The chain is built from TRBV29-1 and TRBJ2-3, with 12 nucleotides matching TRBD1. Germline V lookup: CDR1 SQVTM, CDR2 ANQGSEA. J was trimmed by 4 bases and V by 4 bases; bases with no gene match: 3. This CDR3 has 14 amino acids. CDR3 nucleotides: TGCAGCGTTGGGGACAGGGGGCCAGCAGATACGCAGTATTTT. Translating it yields CSVGDRGPADTQYF.

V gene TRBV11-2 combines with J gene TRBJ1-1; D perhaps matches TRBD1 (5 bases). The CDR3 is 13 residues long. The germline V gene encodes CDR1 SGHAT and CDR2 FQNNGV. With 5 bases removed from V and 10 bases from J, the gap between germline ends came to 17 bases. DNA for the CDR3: TGTGCCAGCAGCCCCCCCGGCGCAGGGATAGCTTTCTTT. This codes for CASSPPGAGIAFF.

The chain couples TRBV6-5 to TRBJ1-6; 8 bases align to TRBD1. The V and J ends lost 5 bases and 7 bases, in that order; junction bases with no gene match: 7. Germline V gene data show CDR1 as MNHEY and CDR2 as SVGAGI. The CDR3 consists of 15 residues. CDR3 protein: CASSHETGVNSPLHF. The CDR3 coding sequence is TGTGCCAGCAGTCACGAGACAGGGGTGAATTCACCCCTCCACTTT.

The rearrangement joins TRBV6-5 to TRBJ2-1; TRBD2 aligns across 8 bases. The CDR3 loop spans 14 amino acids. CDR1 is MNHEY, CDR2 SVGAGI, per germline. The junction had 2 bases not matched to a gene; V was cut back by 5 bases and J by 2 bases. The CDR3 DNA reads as TGTGCCAGCAGTGGACTAGCAGCCTACAATGAGCAGTTCTTC. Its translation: CASSGLAAYNEQFF.

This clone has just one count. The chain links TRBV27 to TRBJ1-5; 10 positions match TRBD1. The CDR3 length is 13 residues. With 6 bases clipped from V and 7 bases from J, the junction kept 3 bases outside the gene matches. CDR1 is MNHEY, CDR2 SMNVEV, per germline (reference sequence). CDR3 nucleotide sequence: TGTGCCAGCAGGGACAGGGGGGGGCAGCCCCAGCATTTT. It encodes CASRDRGGQPQHF.

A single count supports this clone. The CDR3 nucleotides are TGTGCCTGGAGTGTAGGGGGTAGGAATGGCTACACCTTC. It translates to CAWSVGGRNGYTF. The J gene is TRBJ1-2, the V gene TRBV30; TRBD1 is a possible D gene (6 bases). Trimming stripped 0 bases from V and 6 bases from J, with 11 bases between. Germline CDR1 GTSNPN, CDR2 SVGIG (reference sequence). This CDR3 contains 13 residues.

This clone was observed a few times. CDR3 sequence: CASSEIIGSSYNSPLHF. DNA of the CDR3: TGTGCCAGCAGTGAGATTATTGGGAGCTCCTATAATTCACCCCTCCACTTT. The J gene is TRBJ1-6, the V gene TRBV2, with D unresolved. V was shortened by 3 bases and J by 0 bases, with 12 bases between the two germline ends. This CDR3 has 17 residues. The germline V gene has CDR1 SNHLY and CDR2 FYNNEI.

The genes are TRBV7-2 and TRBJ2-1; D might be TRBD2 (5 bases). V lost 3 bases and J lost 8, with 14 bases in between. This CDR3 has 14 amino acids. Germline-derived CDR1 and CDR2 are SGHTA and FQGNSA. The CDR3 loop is CASSFPRDLYEQFF. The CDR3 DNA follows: TGTGCCAGCAGCTTTCCCCGGGATTTGTATGAGCAGTTCTTC.

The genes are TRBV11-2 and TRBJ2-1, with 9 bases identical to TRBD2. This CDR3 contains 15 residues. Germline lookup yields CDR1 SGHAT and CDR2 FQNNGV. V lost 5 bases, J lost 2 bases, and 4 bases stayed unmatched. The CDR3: CASSSLAGTYNEQFF. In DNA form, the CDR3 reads TGTGCCAGCAGCAGCCTAGCGGGGACCTACAATGAGCAGTTCTTC.

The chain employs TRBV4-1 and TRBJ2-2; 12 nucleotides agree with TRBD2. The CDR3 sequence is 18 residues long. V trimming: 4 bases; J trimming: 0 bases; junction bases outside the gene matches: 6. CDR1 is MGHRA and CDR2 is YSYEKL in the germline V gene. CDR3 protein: CASSLSTSGGPNTGELFF. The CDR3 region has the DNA TGCGCCAGCAGCCTCTCGACTAGCGGGGGCCCGAACACCGGGGAGCTGTTTTTT.

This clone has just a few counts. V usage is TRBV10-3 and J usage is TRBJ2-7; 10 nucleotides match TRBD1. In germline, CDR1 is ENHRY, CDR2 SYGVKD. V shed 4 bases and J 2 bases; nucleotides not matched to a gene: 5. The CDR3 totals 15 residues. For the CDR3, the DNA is TGTGCCATCAGTGGGGGAGGGACAGGGGCCTACGAGCAGTACTTC. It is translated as CAISGGGTGAYEQYF.

The CDR3 DNA reads as TGCGCCAGCAGCCAAGATTTTATAGGGGTGCAGTTCTTC. It encodes CASSQDFIGVQFF. The gene calls are TRBV4-3 and TRBJ2-1; D might be TRBD1 (5 bases). V was cut by 0 bases and J by 12 bases, with 12 bases left in between. The CDR3 loop spans 13 amino acids. The germline V gene encodes CDR1 LGHNA and CDR2 YSLEER.

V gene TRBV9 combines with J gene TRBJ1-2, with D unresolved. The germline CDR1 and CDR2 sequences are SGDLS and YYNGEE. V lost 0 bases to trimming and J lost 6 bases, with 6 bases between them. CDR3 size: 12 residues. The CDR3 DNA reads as TGTGCCAGCAGCGTAGACAGTCATGGCTACACCTTC. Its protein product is CASSVDSHGYTF.

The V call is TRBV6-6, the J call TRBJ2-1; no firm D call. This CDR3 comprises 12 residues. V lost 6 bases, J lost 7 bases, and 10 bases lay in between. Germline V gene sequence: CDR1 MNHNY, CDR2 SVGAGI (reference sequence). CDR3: CASRPTVNEQFF. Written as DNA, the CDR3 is TGTGCCAGCAGACCTACGGTGAATGAGCAGTTCTTC.

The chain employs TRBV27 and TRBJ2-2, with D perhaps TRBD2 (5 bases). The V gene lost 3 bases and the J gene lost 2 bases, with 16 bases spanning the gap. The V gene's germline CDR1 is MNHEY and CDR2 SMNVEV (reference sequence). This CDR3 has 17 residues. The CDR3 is CASSLGSMGLNTGELFF. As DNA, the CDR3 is TGTGCCAGCAGTTTGGGGAGCATGGGCCTCAACACCGGGGAGCTGTTTTTT.

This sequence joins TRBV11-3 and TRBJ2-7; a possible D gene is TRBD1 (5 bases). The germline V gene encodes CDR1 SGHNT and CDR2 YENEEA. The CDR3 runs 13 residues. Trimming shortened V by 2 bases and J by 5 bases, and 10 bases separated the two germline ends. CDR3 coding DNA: TGTGCCAGCAGCTTAATTCAGGGCCACGAGCAGTACTTC. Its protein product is CASSLIQGHEQYF.

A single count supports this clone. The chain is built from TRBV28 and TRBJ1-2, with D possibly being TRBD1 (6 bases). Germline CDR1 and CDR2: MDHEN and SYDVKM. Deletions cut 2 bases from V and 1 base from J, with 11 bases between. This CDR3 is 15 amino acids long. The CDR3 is CASSLTDSYNYGYTF. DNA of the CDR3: TGTGCCAGCAGTTTAACGGACAGTTATAACTATGGCTACACCTTC.

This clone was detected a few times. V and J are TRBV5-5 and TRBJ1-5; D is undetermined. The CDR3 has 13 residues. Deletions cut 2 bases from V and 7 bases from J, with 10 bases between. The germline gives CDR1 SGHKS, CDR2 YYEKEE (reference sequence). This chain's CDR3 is CASSLLGGQPQHF. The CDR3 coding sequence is TGTGCCAGCAGCTTACTGGGAGGGCAGCCCCAGCATTTT.

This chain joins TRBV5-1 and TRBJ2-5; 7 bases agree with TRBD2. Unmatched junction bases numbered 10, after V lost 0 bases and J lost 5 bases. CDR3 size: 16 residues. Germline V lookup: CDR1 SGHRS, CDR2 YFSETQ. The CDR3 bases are TGCGCCAGCAGCTTGGCCGTTCGGGAGGTGGTTGAGACCCAGTACTTC. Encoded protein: CASSLAVREVVETQYF.

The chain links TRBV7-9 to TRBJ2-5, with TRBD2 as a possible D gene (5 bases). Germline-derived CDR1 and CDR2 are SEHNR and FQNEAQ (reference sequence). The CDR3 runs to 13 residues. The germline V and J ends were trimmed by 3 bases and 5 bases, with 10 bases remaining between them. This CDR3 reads CASSLAGIETQYF. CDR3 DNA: TGTGCCAGCAGCTTGGCCGGGATCGAGACCCAGTACTTC.

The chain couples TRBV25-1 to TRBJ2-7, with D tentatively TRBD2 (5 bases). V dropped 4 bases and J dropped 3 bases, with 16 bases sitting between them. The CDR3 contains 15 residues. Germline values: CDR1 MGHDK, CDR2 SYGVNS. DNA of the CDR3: TGTGCCAGCAGTGTTGGACTCTTGGGTGACTACGAGCAGTACTTC. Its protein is CASSVGLLGDYEQYF.

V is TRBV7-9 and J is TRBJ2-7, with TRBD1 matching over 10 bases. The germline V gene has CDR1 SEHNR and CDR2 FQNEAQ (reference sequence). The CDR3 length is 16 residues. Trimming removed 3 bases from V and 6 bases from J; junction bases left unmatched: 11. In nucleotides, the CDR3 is TGTGCCAGCAGCTTGGGTCGGGGACAGGGGTTTGTCGAGCAGTACTTC. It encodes CASSLGRGQGFVEQYF.

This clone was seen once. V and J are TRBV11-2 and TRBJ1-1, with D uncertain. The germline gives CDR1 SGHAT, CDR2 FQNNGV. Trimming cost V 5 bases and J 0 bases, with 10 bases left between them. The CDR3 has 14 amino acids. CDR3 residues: CASSPRGVNTEAFF. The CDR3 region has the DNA TGTGCCAGCAGCCCCCGCGGGGTGAACACTGAAGCTTTCTTT. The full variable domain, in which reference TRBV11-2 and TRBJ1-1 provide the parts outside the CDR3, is EAGVAQSPRYKIIEKRQSVAFWCNPISGHATLYWYQQILGQGPKLLIQFQNNGVVDDSQLPKDRFSAERLKGVDSTLKIQPAKLEDSAVYLCASSPRGVNTEAFFGQGTRLTVV.

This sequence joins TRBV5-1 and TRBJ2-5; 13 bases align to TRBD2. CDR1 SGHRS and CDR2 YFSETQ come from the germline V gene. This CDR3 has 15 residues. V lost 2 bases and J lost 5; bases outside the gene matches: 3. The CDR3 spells CASSFGTSGTETQYF. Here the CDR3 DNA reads TGCGCCAGCAGCTTCGGGACTAGCGGGACTGAGACCCAGTACTTC. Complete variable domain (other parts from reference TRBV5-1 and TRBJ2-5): KAGVTQTPRYLIKTRGQQVTLSCSPISGHRSVSWYQQTPGQGLQFLFEYFSETQRNKGNFPGRFSGRQFSNSRSEMNVSTLELGDSALYLCASSFGTSGTETQYFGPGTRLLVL.

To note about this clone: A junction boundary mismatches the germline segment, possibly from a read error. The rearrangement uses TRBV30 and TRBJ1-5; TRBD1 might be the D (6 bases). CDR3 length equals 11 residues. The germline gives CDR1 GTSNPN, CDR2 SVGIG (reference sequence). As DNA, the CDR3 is TGTGCCTGGAGACAGGGATCGAGTCTTCTTTTT. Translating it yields CAWRQGSSLLF.

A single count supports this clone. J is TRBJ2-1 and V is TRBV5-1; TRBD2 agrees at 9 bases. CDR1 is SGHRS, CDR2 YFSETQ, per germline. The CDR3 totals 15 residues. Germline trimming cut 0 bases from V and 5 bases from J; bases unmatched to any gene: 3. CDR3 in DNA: TGCGCCAGCAGCTTGGAGGCGGGGGGGCACAATGAGCAGTTCTTC. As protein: CASSLEAGGHNEQFF. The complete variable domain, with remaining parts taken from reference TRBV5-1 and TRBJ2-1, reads KAGVTQTPRYLIKTRGQQVTLSCSPISGHRSVSWYQQTPGQGLQFLFEYFSETQRNKGNFPGRFSGRQFSNSRSEMNVSTLELGDSALYLCASSLEAGGHNEQFFGPGTRLTVL.

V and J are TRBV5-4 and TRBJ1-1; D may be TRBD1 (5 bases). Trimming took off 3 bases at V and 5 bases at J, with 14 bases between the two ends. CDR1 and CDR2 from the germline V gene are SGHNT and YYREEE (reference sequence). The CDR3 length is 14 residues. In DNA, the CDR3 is TGTGCCAGCAGCTACGCAGGGTTGATGACTGAAGCTTTCTTT. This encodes CASSYAGLMTEAFF.

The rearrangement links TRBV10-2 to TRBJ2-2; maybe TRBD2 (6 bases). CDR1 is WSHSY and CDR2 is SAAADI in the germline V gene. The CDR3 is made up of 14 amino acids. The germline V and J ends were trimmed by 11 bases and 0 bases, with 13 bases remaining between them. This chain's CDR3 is CAGRMGANTGELFF. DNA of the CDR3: TGCGCCGGGAGGATGGGGGCGAACACCGGGGAGCTGTTTTTT.